The sequence of this T cell receptor beta chain was determined in a study of blood T cell repertoires in COVID-19. About the research overall: PBMCs, B-cell-depleted T cells, or T cells provided the cDNA or gDNA that made up the material.

Authors' methods: It was from reference gene primer amplification that nucleated cell counts were estimated. Produced via immunoSEQ multiplex PCR; TCRdb's table is partial and in-frame only. Clone size and V and J calls were adopted from that table, with D and trimming inferred from the DNA. This sample carries more than 85,000 clones, about 85% of them seen once, and the ten largest clones take 4% to 5.5%. Germline CDR1 is KGHSH and CDR2 is LQKENI. V was shortened by 6 bases and J by 0 bases, with 18 bases between the two germline ends. The CDR3 contains 17 residues. V is TRBV18 and J is TRBJ1-5; D is ambiguous. The sequenced sample consisted of peripheral blood. The origin of this receptor is a human donor in a cohort sampled during active COVID-19. Here the CDR3 reads CASSLMGGKNSNQPQHF. CDR3 sequence (DNA): TGTGCCAGCTCCCTAATGGGAGGGAAAAATAGCAATCAGCCCCAGCATTTT. The complete variable domain, with remaining parts taken from reference TRBV18 and TRBJ1-5, reads NAGVMQNPRHLVRRRGQEARLRCSPMKGHSHVYWYRQLPEEGLKFMVYLQKENIIDESGMPKERFSAEFPKEGPSILRIQQVVRGDSAAYFCASSLMGGKNSNQPQHFGDGTRLSIL.